Sequencing of this TCR beta chain was carried out in a study of CD8 T cells in Susac syndrome. At the level of the study: Among sequenced Susac syndrome patients, roughly six had active disease and about 8 were in remission.

From germline, CDR1 is MNHNS and CDR2 SASEGT. V was clipped by 3 bases and J by 4 bases; unmatched bases: 3. CDR3 length: 15 residues. It was with random hexamers that 0.5 to 1 ug RNA was reverse transcribed. TCRdb re-derived calls from the immunoSEQ multiplex PCR reads in MiXCR, one entry per CDR3 protein. Here the sample spans some 130,000 distinct CDR3 sequences, roughly 94% being singletons. Definite or probable Susac syndrome was diagnosed using recently defined diagnostic criteria. CD8+ and CD4+ T cells were negatively isolated; TEMRA cells were FACS-enriched. Sequenced input: CD8+ T cells from PBMCs. This clonotype was obtained from a human donor with Susac syndrome. The genes are TRBV6-1 and TRBJ2-1; 10 bases agree with TRBD2. The CDR3 DNA is TGTGCCAGCAGTGAGAGCGGGAGGGGGTACAATGAGCAGTTCTTC. Translating it yields CASSESGRGYNEQFF.